The clone carrying this TCR beta chain has only a few counts. Amplified TCR beta CDR3 regions came from RNA transcripts. HTBI primers were the set used in a first-round RT-PCR of the TCR CDR3. Via MiXCR, TCRdb re-called the multiplex PCR reads, giving one row per CDR3 protein. The sample carries hundreds of thousands of distinct CDR3 sequences, roughly 14% recorded once. Ophthalmopathy in the patients scored at least 3 on Clinical Activity Score and at least 4 on NOSPECS grade, lasting under 3 months. This entry belongs to a study of T cells in Graves' hyperthyroidism and ophthalmopathy. The CDR3 sequence is 13 residues long. V shed 2 bases and J 7 bases; nucleotides not matched to a gene: 8. CDR1 GTSNPN and CDR2 SVGIG come from the germline V gene (reference sequence).

The chain uses TRBV30 and TRBJ2-7, with TRBD1 matching 7 bases. Material: blood. The receptor comes from a woman between 35 and 50 years old with Graves' ophthalmopathy. The CDR3 coding sequence is TGTGCCTGGAGTAGGGAGACAGGGTGGGAGCAGTACTTC. Translating it yields CAWSRETGWEQYF.